The next 6 T cell receptor beta chains were all read from a single sample in a study of lymphopenia after photon versus proton radiotherapy. Assay used: immunoSEQ multiplex PCR; TCRdb lists only in-frame clones, some missing. The sample includes about 160,000 clones, more than 85% of them seen just once. The sample here was peripheral blood, taken from a patient treated with photon-based radiotherapy. The source is a man aged 45-65 years with gastric cancer.

This chain connects TRBV6-1 to TRBJ2-5; tentative D call: TRBD1 (6 bases). V lost 6 bases to trimming and J lost 4 bases, with 15 bases between them. The CDR3 has 14 amino acids. The germline V gene has CDR1 MNHNS and CDR2 SASEGT. The CDR3 DNA is TGTGCCAGCAGAGAGGGTAACAGGGTAGAGACCCAGTACTTC. Its translation is CASREGNRVETQYF.

This clone was counted a few times. The rearrangement uses TRBV5-6 and TRBJ2-7; 8 nucleotides line up with TRBD2. Germline CDR1 and CDR2: SGHDT and YYEEEE. V trimming: 3 bases; J trimming: 0 bases; junction bases outside the gene matches: 8. This CDR3 has 16 amino acids. CDR3 region: CASSYLGSGSSYEQYF. CDR3 sequence (DNA): TGTGCCAGCAGCTACCTTGGGAGCGGGAGCTCCTACGAGCAGTACTTC.

The chain links TRBV6-5 to TRBJ1-4; tentatively, D is TRBD1 (6 bases). CDR1 MNHEY and CDR2 SVGAGI come from the germline V gene. The CDR3 runs to 15 residues. Between the trimmed V and J ends, which lost 5 bases and 5 bases, there was a span of 15 bases. This CDR3 is CASSTGGPYNEKLFF. CDR3 nucleotides: TGTGCCAGCAGTACGGGGGGGCCTTACAATGAAAAACTGTTTTTT.

V usage is TRBV12-5 and J usage is TRBJ2-3; 8 positions agree with TRBD2. Losses at the gene ends were 2 bases for V and 3 bases for J; bases not matched to a gene: 10. The CDR3 runs 17 residues. CDR1 is LGHNT and CDR2 is FRNRAP in the germline V gene. This CDR3 reads CASGLSRAGGGTDTQYF. CDR3 nucleotides: TGTGCTAGTGGTTTGTCACGGGCGGGAGGTGGTACAGATACGCAGTATTTT.

This rearrangement joins TRBV19 to TRBJ1-1; weak D call: TRBD1 (6 bases). There are 14 residues in the CDR3. Germline lookup yields CDR1 LNHDA and CDR2 SQIVND (reference sequence). V was clipped by 1 base and J by 4 bases, with 10 bases between them. In DNA, the CDR3 is TGTGCCAGTAGTATAGCTACAGGGTTCACTGAAGCTTTCTTT. It is translated as CASSIATGFTEAFF.

The chain combines TRBV4-1 with TRBJ2-3; weak D call: TRBD2 (7 bases). V was cut by 1 base and J by 8 bases, with 13 bases left in between. CDR3 length equals 14 residues. Germline V gene sequence: CDR1 MGHRA, CDR2 YSYEKL. The CDR3 here is CASSQGGGGFTQYF. CDR3 DNA: TGCGCCAGCAGCCAAGGGGGAGGGGGGTTTACGCAGTATTTT.